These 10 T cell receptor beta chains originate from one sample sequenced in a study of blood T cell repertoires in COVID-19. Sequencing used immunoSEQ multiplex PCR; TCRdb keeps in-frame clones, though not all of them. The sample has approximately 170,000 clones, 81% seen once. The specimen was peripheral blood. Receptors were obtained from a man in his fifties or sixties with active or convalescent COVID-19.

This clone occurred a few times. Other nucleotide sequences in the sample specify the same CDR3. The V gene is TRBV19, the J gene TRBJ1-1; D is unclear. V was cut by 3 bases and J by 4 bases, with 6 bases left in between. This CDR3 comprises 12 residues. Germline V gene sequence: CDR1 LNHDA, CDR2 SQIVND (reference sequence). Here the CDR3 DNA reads TGTGCCAGTAGTATCCGGTCCACTGAAGCTTTCTTT. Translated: CASSIRSTEAFF.

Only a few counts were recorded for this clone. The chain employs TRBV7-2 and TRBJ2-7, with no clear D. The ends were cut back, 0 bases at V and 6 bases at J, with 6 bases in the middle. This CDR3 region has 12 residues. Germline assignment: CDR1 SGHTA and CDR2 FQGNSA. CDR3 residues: CASSLAMREQYF. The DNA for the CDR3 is TGTGCCAGCAGCTTAGCGATGCGCGAGCAGTACTTC.

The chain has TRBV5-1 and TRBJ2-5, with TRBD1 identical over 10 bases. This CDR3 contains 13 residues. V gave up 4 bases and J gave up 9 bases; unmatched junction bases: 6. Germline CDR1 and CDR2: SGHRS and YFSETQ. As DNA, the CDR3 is TGCGCCAGCAGCCCAGGACAGGGGGGTTCCCAGTACTTC. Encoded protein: CASSPGQGGSQYF.

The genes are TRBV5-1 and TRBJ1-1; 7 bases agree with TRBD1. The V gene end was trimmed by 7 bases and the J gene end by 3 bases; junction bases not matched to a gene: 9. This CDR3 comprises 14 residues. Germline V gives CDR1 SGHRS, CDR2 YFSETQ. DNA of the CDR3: TGCGCCAGCTGTCCCGGGACAGTGTACACTGAAGCTTTCTTT. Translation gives CASCPGTVYTEAFF.

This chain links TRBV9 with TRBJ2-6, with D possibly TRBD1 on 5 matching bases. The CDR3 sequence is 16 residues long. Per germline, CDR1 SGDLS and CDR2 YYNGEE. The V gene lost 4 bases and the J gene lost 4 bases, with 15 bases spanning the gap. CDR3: CASSPHQGSGANVLTF. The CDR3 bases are TGTGCCAGCAGCCCTCACCAGGGTTCCGGGGCCAACGTCCTGACTTTC.

The CDR3 DNA reads as TGTGCCAGCAGTTTTCTGACAGGGGGCGAAGGACCCCTCCACTTT. Protein: CASSFLTGGEGPLHF. The V call is TRBV6-2 or TRBV6-3, the J call TRBJ1-6, with 10 bases identical to TRBD1. CDR1 and CDR2 from the germline V gene are MNHEY and SVGEGT. After removal of 4 bases from V and 12 bases from J, the junction contained 9 bases not matched to a gene. This CDR3 is 15 amino acids long.

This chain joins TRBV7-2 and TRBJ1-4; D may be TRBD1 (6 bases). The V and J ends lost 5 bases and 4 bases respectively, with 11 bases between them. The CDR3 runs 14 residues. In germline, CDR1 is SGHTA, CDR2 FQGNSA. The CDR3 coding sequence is TGTGCCAGCAGCGGACAGTCTAATAATGAAAAACTGTTTTTT. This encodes CASSGQSNNEKLFF. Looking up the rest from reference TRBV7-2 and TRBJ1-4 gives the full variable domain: GAGVSQSPSNKVTEKGKDVELRCDPISGHTALYWYRQSLGQGLEFLIYFQGNSAPDKSGLPSDRFSAERTGGSVSTLTIQRTQQEDSAVYLCASSGQSNNEKLFFGSGTQLSVL.

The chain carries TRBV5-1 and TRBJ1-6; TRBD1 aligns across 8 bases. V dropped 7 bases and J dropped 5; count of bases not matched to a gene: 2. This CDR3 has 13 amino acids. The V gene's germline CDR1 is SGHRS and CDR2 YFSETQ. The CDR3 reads CASRQGNNSPLHF. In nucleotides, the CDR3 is TGCGCCAGCCGACAGGGGAATAATTCACCCCTCCACTTT.

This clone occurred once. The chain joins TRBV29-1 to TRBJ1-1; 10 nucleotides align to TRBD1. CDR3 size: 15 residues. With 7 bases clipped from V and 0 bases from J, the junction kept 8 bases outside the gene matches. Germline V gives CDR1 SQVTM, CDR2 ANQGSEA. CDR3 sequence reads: CSAPRTGGLNTEAFF. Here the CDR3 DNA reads TGCAGCGCCCCGAGGACAGGGGGTTTGAACACTGAAGCTTTCTTT.

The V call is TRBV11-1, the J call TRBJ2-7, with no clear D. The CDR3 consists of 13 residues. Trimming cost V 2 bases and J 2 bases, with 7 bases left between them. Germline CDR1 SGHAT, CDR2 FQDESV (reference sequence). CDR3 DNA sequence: TGTGCCAGCAGCTTATACCAGACCTACGAGCAGTACTTC. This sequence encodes CASSLYQTYEQYF.